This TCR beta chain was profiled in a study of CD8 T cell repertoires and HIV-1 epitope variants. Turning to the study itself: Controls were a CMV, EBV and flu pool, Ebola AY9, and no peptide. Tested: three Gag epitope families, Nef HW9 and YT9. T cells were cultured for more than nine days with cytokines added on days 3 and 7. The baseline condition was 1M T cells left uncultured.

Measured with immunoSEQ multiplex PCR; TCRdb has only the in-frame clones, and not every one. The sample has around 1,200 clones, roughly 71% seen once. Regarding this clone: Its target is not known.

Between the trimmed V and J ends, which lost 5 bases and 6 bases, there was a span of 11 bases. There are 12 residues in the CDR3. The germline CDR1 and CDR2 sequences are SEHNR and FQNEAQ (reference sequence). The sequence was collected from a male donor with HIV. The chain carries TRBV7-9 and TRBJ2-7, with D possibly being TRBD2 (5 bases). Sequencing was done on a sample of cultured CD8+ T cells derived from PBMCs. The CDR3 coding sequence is TGTGCCAGCAGCCTGGGAGAGGGCGAGCAGTACTTC. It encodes CASSLGEGEQYF.